The 28 T cell receptor beta chains given below trace back to one sample, sequenced in a study of blood T cell repertoires in COVID-19 (TCRdb year 2020). Library construction relied on the immunoSEQ multiplex PCR assay. Here the immuneACCESS table is served through TCRdb, limited to in-frame sequences with V and J called. Missing clones are a known gap in these copies; in checked studies unresolved V genes cover under half, and the rest lacks a known reason. The sample contains 200,000 to 250,000 clones, around three quarters of them found a single time. Of the sample, around 6% is held by the ten largest clones. Specimen: peripheral blood. These receptors came from a woman between 65 and 79 years old with acute or convalescent COVID-19.

V gene TRBV30 combines with J gene TRBJ2-7, with D perhaps TRBD2 (5 bases). Germline loops: CDR1 GTSNPN, CDR2 SVGIG (reference sequence). This CDR3 spans 14 amino acids. V lost 5 bases and J 3 bases, leaving 17 bases between the germline ends. The CDR3 spells CAWGRVGSLYEQYF. The CDR3 nucleotides read TGTGCCTGGGGAAGAGTAGGGAGCCTCTACGAGCAGTACTTC.

The gene calls are TRBV5-1 and TRBJ2-2; 13 bases are shared with TRBD2. The length of the CDR3 is 16 residues. Germline trimming cut 3 bases from V and 5 bases from J; bases unmatched to any gene: 4. Germline CDR1 SGHRS, CDR2 YFSETQ. In DNA, the CDR3 is TGCGCCAGCAGCTGGACTAGCGGGAGACGTACCGGGGAGCTGTTTTTT. The encoded protein is CASSWTSGRRTGELFF. Combining the CDR3 with reference TRBV5-1 and TRBJ2-2 gives the whole variable domain KAGVTQTPRYLIKTRGQQVTLSCSPISGHRSVSWYQQTPGQGLQFLFEYFSETQRNKGNFPGRFSGRQFSNSRSEMNVSTLELGDSALYLCASSWTSGRRTGELFFGEGSRLTVL.

V usage is TRBV5-1 and J usage is TRBJ2-4; D perhaps matches TRBD1 (5 bases). Trimming took 0 bases from V and 5 from J, leaving 9 bases between them. The germline V gene has CDR1 SGHRS and CDR2 YFSETQ. The CDR3 contains 14 residues. CDR3 DNA sequence: TGCGCCAGCAGCTTGGAAGGGGTCGAAAACATTCAGTACTTC. Protein product: CASSLEGVENIQYF.

V and J are TRBV27 and TRBJ2-1; 8 positions agree with TRBD1. The germline CDR1 and CDR2 sequences are MNHEY and SMNVEV (reference sequence). CDR3 length equals 15 residues. V gave up 3 bases and J gave up 8 bases; unmatched junction bases: 9. CDR3: CASSFSGGDVDEQFF. In DNA, the CDR3 is TGTGCCAGCAGTTTCTCAGGGGGCGATGTAGATGAGCAGTTCTTC.

This chain uses TRBV28 with TRBJ1-1; D might be TRBD1 (6 bases). The V gene's germline CDR1 is MDHEN and CDR2 SYDVKM. V was shortened by 5 bases and J by 2 bases, with 12 bases between the two germline ends. The CDR3 contains 14 residues. CDR3 region: CASSLGQKNTEAFF. CDR3 DNA: TGTGCCAGCAGTCTGGGACAAAAAAACACTGAAGCTTTCTTT.

V is TRBV24-1 and J is TRBJ1-2; TRBD1 might be the D (5 bases). Germline values: CDR1 KGHDR, CDR2 SFDVKD. V was pared by 3 bases and J by 3 bases, with 13 bases between. The length of the CDR3 is 15 residues. CDR3 coding DNA: TGTGCCACCAGTGATCCTACCCGGGGGGACTATGGCTACACCTTC. It encodes CATSDPTRGDYGYTF.

The chain carries TRBV9 and TRBJ1-4; D remains unclear. Germline CDR1 SGDLS, CDR2 YYNGEE. This CDR3 has 13 amino acids. Trimming removed 0 bases from V and 5 bases from J, with 5 bases in between. CDR3 region: CASSVALNEKLFF. The CDR3, as DNA: TGTGCCAGCAGCGTAGCCTTGAATGAAAAACTGTTTTTT.

A few counts support this clone. V gene TRBV2 combines with J gene TRBJ2-7; unclear D gene. V was clipped by 0 bases and J by 0 bases, with 9 bases between them. Germline CDR1 and CDR2: SNHLY and FYNNEI. The CDR3 is 15 residues long. CDR3 protein: CASSEAGSRSYEQYF. CDR3 nucleotide sequence: TGTGCCAGCAGTGAAGCGGGCTCCCGCTCCTACGAGCAGTACTTC.

The rearrangement joins TRBV27 to TRBJ1-4; TRBD1 agrees at 10 bases. The CDR3 totals 14 residues. J gave up 4 bases and V 6 bases, and 2 bases lay outside the gene matches. Germline V gives CDR1 MNHEY, CDR2 SMNVEV (reference sequence). In DNA, the CDR3 is TGTGCCAGCAGAAGGACAGGGGGTAATGAAAAACTGTTTTTT. It codes for CASRRTGGNEKLFF. The variable domain in full, with the rest retrieved from reference TRBV27 and TRBJ1-4, is EAQVTQNPRYLITVTGKKLTVTCSQNMNHEYMSWYRQDPGLGLRQIYYSMNVEVTDKGDVPEGYKVSRKEKRNFPLILESPSPNQTSLYFCASRRTGGNEKLFFGSGTQLSVL.

This clone was recorded a few times. The V call is TRBV28, the J call TRBJ1-1; 7 bases map to TRBD1. Looked up from germline, CDR1 is MDHEN and CDR2 is SYDVKM. The ends lost 6 bases at V and 1 base at J; junction bases unmatched: 11. This CDR3 region has 16 residues. CDR3: CASSPSGQRANTEAFF. DNA for the CDR3: TGTGCCAGCAGCCCATCGGGACAGCGAGCGAACACTGAAGCTTTCTTT.

This clone was observed a handful of times. The rearrangement links TRBV5-1 to TRBJ2-5; a weak D match, TRBD2 (6 bases). Trimming shortened V by 4 bases and J by 1 base, and 14 bases separated the two germline ends. The CDR3 runs 15 residues. Germline lookup yields CDR1 SGHRS and CDR2 YFSETQ. CDR3 residues: CASSMGTSLQETQYF. The CDR3 DNA reads TGCGCCAGCAGCATGGGGACTTCTCTCCAAGAGACCCAGTACTTC. The whole variable domain, filled in from reference TRBV5-1 and TRBJ2-5, reads KAGVTQTPRYLIKTRGQQVTLSCSPISGHRSVSWYQQTPGQGLQFLFEYFSETQRNKGNFPGRFSGRQFSNSRSEMNVSTLELGDSALYLCASSMGTSLQETQYFGPGTRLLVL.

The chain combines TRBV5-4 with TRBJ1-3, with D maybe TRBD1 (6 bases). CDR3 size: 16 residues. Germline assignment: CDR1 SGHNT and CDR2 YYREEE (reference sequence). V gave up 0 bases and J gave up 4 bases, with 14 bases separating them. CDR3 nucleotide sequence: TGTGCCAGCAGCTTGGCGTCACAGGGTACCGGAAACACCATATATTTT. This gives the protein CASSLASQGTGNTIYF.

Regarding this clone: Other DNA sequences from this sample encode an identical CDR3 as well. This chain uses TRBV5-8 with TRBJ1-6; 8 nucleotides agree with TRBD1. Trimming cost V 2 bases and J 5 bases; bases outside gene matches: 3. The germline V gene has CDR1 SGHTS and CDR2 YDEGEE. The CDR3 runs to 15 residues. The DNA of the CDR3 is TGTGCCAGCAGCTTTCGGACAGGGAATAATTCACCCCTCCACTTT. It translates to CASSFRTGNNSPLHF.

This rearrangement joins TRBV5-1 to TRBJ2-2; the match to TRBD1 covers 9 bases. The V gene's germline CDR1 is SGHRS and CDR2 YFSETQ. This CDR3 contains 15 residues. Trimming cost V 1 base and J 7 bases; bases outside gene matches: 5. The CDR3 region is CASSLWGQGYGELFF. The CDR3 DNA reads TGCGCCAGCAGCTTGTGGGGACAGGGCTACGGGGAGCTGTTTTTT.

CDR3: CASSLSPGPPYEQYF. The CDR3 DNA reads as TGTGCCAGCAGTTTATCTCCAGGGCCCCCCTACGAGCAGTACTTC. The J gene is TRBJ2-7, the V gene TRBV27, with D possibly matching TRBD1 (5 bases). Germline CDR1 and CDR2: MNHEY and SMNVEV (reference sequence). V was cut by 0 bases and J by 2 bases, with 11 bases left in between. There are 15 residues in the CDR3.

This clone was counted only a few times. The rearrangement joins TRBV7-7 to TRBJ2-5; weak D call: TRBD2 (6 bases). Germline V CDR1 and CDR2: SSHAT, FNYEAQ (reference sequence). The length of the CDR3 is 14 residues. Deletions cut 3 bases from V and 0 bases from J, with 8 bases between. The CDR3 DNA is TGTGCCAGCAGCTTGAGGACTAACCAAGAGACCCAGTACTTC. This sequence encodes CASSLRTNQETQYF.

CDR3 loop: CSAGGSGVVNEQFF. The CDR3 DNA is TGCAGCGCCGGCGGGTCGGGAGTAGTCAATGAGCAGTTCTTC. V is TRBV29-1 and J is TRBJ2-1; TRBD2 is a possible D gene (6 bases). Germline CDR1 and CDR2: SQVTM and ANQGSEA. There are 14 residues in the CDR3. With 7 bases removed from V and 6 bases from J, the gap between germline ends came to 19 bases.

The chain recombines TRBV29-1 with TRBJ1-2; 7 bases match TRBD1. The CDR3 runs to 13 residues. The V and J ends lost 1 base and 8 bases, in that order; junction bases with no gene match: 7. Germline CDR1 is SQVTM and CDR2 is ANQGSEA. The chain's CDR3 is CSVEGDSVWGYTF. The CDR3 DNA sequence: TGCAGCGTTGAAGGGGACAGTGTTTGGGGCTACACCTTC.

This sequence joins TRBV24-1 and TRBJ2-4; D not resolved. Germline V CDR1 and CDR2: KGHDR, SFDVKD. Trimming stripped 7 bases from V and 0 bases from J, with 9 bases between. CDR3 length: 14 residues. This chain's CDR3 is CATRWALAKNIQYF. The DNA of the CDR3 is TGTGCCACCAGGTGGGCCCTAGCCAAAAACATTCAGTACTTC.

This clone was observed once. The rearrangement links TRBV1 to TRBJ1-3. TRBV1 is labeled a pseudogene. This CDR3 contains 17 residues. CDR3 sequence (DNA): TGCACCAGCAGCCAAGTAGGAGGGGCTTCCTCTGGAAACACCATATATTTT. Its translation is CTSSQVGGASSGNTIYF.

J is TRBJ2-7 and V is TRBV5-1; tentative D call: TRBD1 (5 bases). In germline, CDR1 is SGHRS, CDR2 YFSETQ. Between the trimmed V and J ends, which lost 2 bases and 4 bases, there was a span of 13 bases. The CDR3 covers 14 residues. The CDR3 sequence is CASSFSGPGYEQYF. CDR3 DNA: TGCGCCAGCAGCTTTTCAGGGCCAGGGTACGAGCAGTACTTC.

This sequence joins TRBV10-3 and TRBJ2-7, with 8 bases aligning to TRBD1. V was clipped by 6 bases and J by 3 bases; unmatched bases: 7. The CDR3 is 14 amino acids. Germline V gene lookup returns CDR1 ENHRY and CDR2 SYGVKD. CDR3: CAISPRGTGYEQYF. CDR3 nucleotide sequence: TGTGCCATCAGCCCTCGTGGGACAGGCTACGAGCAGTACTTC.

The chain employs TRBV28 and TRBJ2-7, with a tentative D call TRBD2 (5 bases). This CDR3 has 13 residues. Germline V gene lookup returns CDR1 MDHEN and CDR2 SYDVKM. Trimming removed 5 bases from V and 6 bases from J, with 14 bases in between. The CDR3 spells CASSTPSPPEQYF. The DNA of the CDR3 is TGTGCCAGCAGTACCCCTAGCCCCCCCGAGCAGTACTTC.

This chain's CDR3 is CAISEMRGRTTGELFF. The CDR3, as DNA: TGTGCCATCAGTGAAATGCGAGGGCGGACCACCGGGGAGCTGTTTTTT. The chain is built from TRBV10-3 and TRBJ2-2, with a possible D match to TRBD2 (5 bases). The CDR3 extends over 16 amino acids. V was shortened by 3 bases and J by 4 bases, with 15 bases between the two germline ends. Per the germline V gene, CDR1 is ENHRY and CDR2 is SYGVKD.

This sequence joins TRBV9 and TRBJ1-4, with 9 bases matching TRBD1. V was clipped by 2 bases and J by 1 base; unmatched bases: 0. This CDR3 has 15 amino acids. In germline, CDR1 is SGDLS, CDR2 YYNGEE. CDR3 bases: TGTGCCAGCAGCGTGGGACAGGGAACTAATGAAAAACTGTTTTTT. Translating it yields CASSVGQGTNEKLFF.

This clone was seen only a few times. A read error may account for a junction end that differs from germline. The chain has TRBV7-7 and TRBJ2-7; 8 bases are a match to TRBD1. Germline CDR1 is SSHAT and CDR2 is FNYEAQ (reference sequence). The CDR3 runs 15 residues. CDR3 DNA: TGTGCTAGCAGCTCGGGGACAGGATTCTCCTACGAGCAGTACTTC. Its translation: CASSSGTGFSYEQYF.

The chain carries TRBV6-6 and TRBJ1-1; 7 bases agree with TRBD1. Germline CDR1 and CDR2: MNHNY and SVGAGI (reference sequence). This CDR3 region has 14 residues. Unmatched junction bases numbered 8, after V lost 2 bases and J lost 8 bases. The CDR3 reads CASSYAGQELEAFF. CDR3 in DNA: TGTGCCAGCAGTTACGCCGGACAGGAGCTCGAAGCTTTCTTT.

The chain combines TRBV15 with TRBJ2-2, with 7 bases matching TRBD1. The CDR3 length is 13 residues. Per the germline V gene, CDR1 is LNHNV and CDR2 is YYDKDF (reference sequence). V shed 6 bases and J 5 bases; nucleotides not matched to a gene: 3. CDR3 bases: TGTGCCACCAGACCACAGGGGACCGGGGAGCTGTTTTTT. Protein sequence: CATRPQGTGELFF.